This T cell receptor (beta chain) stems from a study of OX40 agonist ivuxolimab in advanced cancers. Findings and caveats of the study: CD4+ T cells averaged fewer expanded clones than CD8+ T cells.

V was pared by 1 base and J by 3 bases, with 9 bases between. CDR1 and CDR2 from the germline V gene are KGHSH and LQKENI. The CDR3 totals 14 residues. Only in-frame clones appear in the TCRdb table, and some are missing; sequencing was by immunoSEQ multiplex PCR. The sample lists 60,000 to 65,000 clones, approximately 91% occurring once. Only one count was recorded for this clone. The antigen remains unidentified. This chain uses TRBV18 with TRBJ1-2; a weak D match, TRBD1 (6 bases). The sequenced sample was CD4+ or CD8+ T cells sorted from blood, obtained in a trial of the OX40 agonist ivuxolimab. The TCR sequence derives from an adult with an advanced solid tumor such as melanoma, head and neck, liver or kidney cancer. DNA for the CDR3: TGTGCCAGCTCACCACGCAGGGGAGACTATGGCTACACCTTC. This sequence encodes CASSPRRGDYGYTF.